This TCR beta chain was identified during a study of Graves' ophthalmopathy and Graves' hyperthyroidism. RNA transcripts were the source from which TCR beta CDR3 regions were amplified. First-round RT-PCR relied on HTBI primers, and a second-round multiplex PCR came next. Via MiXCR, TCRdb re-called the multiplex PCR reads, giving one row per CDR3 protein. The sample contains about 50,000 distinct CDR3 sequences, approximately 45% of which appear only once. This clonotype was counted ten times or more. Its antigen is not identified. Trimming took 6 bases from V and 7 from J, leaving 11 bases between them. The CDR3 spans 12 residues. Germline CDR1 is LNHDA and CDR2 is SQIVND (reference sequence). General study points: Discrimination between ophthalmopathy and stable hyperthyroidism by a 13-signature model showed more than 85% sensitivity and roughly 80% specificity. Blood shared most expanded thyroid clonotypes above 0.001 frequency.

Active ophthalmopathy (CAS at least 3, NOSPECS at least 4), lasting under 3 months. Enrollment excluded any patients with other autoimmune diseases, uncontrolled infections, pregnancy or lactation. Material: peripheral blood. The chain links TRBV19 to TRBJ2-3; weak D call: TRBD2 (6 bases). The clonotype comes from an adult woman with Graves' ophthalmopathy. Here the CDR3 reads CASSPGLHTQYF. The CDR3 DNA reads as TGTGCCAGTAGCCCGGGACTCCATACGCAGTATTTT.